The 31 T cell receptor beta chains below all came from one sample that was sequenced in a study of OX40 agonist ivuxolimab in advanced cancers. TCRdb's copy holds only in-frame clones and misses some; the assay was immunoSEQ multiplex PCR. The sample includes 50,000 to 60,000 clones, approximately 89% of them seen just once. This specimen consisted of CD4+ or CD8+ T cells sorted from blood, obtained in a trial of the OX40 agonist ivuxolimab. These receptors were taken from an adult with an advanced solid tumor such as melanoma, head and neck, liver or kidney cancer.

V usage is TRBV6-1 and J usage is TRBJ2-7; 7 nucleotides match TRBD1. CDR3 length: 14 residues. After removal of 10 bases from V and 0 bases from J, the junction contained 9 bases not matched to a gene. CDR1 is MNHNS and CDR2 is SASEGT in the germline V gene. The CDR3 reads CATTPGQSSYEQYV. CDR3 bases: TGTGCCACCACCCCGGGACAGAGCTCCTACGAGCAGTACGTC.

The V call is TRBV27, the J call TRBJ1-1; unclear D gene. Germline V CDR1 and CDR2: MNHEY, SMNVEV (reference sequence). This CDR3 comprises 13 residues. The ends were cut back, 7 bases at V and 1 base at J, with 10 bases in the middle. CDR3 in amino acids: CASTRAPNTEAFF. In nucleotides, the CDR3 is TGTGCCAGCACCCGGGCTCCGAACACTGAAGCTTTCTTT.

In DNA, the CDR3 is TGTGCCAGCGCAACTATACACCAAGAGACCCAGTACTTC. Amino acids: CASATIHQETQYF. V usage is TRBV27 and J usage is TRBJ2-5; D unclear. Germline values: CDR1 MNHEY, CDR2 SMNVEV (reference sequence). Trimming stripped 8 bases from V and 0 bases from J, with 10 bases between. The CDR3 spans 13 residues.

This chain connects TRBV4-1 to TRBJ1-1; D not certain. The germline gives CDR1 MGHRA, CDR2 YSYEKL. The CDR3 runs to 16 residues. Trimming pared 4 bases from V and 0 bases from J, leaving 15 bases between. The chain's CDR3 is CASSLTNVALNTEAFF. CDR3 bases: TGCGCCAGCAGCCTAACCAACGTGGCTCTGAACACTGAAGCTTTCTTT.

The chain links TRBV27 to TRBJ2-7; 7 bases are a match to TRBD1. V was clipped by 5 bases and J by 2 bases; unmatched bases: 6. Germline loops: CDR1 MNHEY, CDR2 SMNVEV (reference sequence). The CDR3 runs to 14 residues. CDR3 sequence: CASSAWDSPYEQYF. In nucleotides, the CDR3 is TGTGCCAGCAGTGCCTGGGACAGCCCCTACGAGCAGTACTTC.

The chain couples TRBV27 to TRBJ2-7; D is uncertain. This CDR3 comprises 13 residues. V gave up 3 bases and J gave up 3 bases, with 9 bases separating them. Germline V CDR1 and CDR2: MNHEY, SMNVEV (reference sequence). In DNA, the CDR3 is TGTGCCAGCAGTTTGGGTACTAACTACGAGCAGTACGTC. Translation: CASSLGTNYEQYV.

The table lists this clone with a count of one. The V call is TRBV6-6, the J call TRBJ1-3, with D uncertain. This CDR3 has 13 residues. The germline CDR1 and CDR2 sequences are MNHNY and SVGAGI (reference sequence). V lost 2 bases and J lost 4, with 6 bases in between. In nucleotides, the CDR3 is TGTGCCAGCAGTTACGGGTCCGGAAACACCATATATTTT. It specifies CASSYGSGNTIYF.

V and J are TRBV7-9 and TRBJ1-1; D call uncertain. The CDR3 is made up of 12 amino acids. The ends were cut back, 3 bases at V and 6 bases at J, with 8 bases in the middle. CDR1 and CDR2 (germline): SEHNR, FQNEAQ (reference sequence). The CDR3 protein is CASSFLNPEAFF. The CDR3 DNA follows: TGTGCCAGCAGCTTTCTGAATCCTGAAGCTTTCTTT.

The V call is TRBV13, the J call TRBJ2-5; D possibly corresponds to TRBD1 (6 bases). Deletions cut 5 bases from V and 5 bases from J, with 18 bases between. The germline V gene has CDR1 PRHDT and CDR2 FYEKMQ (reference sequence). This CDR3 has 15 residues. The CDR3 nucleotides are TGTGCCAGCAGCCGCCGGGACACCGGCGTGGAGACCCAGTACTTC. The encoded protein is CASSRRDTGVETQYF.

The CDR3 spells CASREGVGYNEQFF. The CDR3 nucleotides are TGTGCCAGCAGGGAGGGAGTCGGGTACAATGAGCAGTTCTTC. This chain uses TRBV9 with TRBJ2-1, with D possibly matching TRBD2 (6 bases). CDR1 is SGDLS and CDR2 is YYNGEE in the germline V gene. V lost 5 bases and J lost 4, with 13 bases in between. This CDR3 comprises 14 residues.

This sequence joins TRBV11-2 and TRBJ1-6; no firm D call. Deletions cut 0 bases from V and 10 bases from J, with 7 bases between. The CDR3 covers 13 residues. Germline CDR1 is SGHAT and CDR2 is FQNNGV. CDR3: CASSLDLRSPLHF. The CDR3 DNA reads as TGTGCCAGCAGCTTAGATCTTCGATCACCCCTCCACTTT. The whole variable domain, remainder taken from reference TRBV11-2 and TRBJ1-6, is EAGVAQSPRYKIIEKRQSVAFWCNPISGHATLYWYQQILGQGPKLLIQFQNNGVVDDSQLPKDRFSAERLKGVDSTLKIQPAKLEDSAVYLCASSLDLRSPLHFGNGTRLTVT.

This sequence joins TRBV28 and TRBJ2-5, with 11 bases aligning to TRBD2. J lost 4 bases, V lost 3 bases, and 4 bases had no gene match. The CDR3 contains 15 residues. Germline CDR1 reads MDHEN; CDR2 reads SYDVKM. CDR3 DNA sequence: TGTGCCAGCAGTTTTAGCGGGGGGGCCGGAGAGACCCAGTACTTC. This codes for CASSFSGGAGETQYF.

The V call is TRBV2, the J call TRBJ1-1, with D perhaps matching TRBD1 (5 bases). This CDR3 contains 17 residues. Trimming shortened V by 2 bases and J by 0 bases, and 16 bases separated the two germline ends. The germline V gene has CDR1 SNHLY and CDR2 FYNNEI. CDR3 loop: CASSEYPTATMNTEAFF. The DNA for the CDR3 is TGTGCCAGCAGTGAATACCCGACAGCTACCATGAACACTGAAGCTTTCTTT.

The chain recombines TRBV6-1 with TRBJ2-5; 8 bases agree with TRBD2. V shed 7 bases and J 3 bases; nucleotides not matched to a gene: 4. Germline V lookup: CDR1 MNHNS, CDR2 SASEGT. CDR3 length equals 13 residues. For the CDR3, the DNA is TGTGCCAGCACTTGGGGACTAGAAGAGACCCAGTACTTC. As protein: CASTWGLEETQYF.

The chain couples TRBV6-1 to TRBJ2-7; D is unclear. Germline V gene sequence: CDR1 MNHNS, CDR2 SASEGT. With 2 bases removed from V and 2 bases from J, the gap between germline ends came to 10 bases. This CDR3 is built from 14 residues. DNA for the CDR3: TGTGCCAGCAGTGAATACTGGGGTGCCTACGAGCAGTACGTC. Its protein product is CASSEYWGAYEQYV.

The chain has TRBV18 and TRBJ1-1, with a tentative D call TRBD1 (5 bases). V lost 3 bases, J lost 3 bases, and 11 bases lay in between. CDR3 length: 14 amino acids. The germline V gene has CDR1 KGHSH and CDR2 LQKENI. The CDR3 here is CASSPLRGDTEAFF. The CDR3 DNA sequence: TGTGCCAGCTCACCTTTACGAGGGGACACTGAAGCTTTCTTT.

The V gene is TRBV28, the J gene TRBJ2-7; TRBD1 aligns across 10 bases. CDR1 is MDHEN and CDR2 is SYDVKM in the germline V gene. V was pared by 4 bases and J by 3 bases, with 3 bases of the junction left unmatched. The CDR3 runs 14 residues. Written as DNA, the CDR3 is TGTGCCAGCAGTTCGACAGGGGGCGACTACGAGCAGTACGTC. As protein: CASSSTGGDYEQYV.

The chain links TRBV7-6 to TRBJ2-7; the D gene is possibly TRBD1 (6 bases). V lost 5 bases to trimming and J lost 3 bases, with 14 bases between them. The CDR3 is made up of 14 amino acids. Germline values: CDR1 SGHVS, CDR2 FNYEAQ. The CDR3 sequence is CASSPPGQIYEQYF. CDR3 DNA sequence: TGTGCCAGCAGCCCTCCAGGACAGATCTACGAGCAGTACTTC.

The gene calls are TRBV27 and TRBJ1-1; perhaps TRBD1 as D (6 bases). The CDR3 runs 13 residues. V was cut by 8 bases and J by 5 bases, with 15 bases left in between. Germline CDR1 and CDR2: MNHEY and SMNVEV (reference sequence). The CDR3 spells CASGHYRDTEAFF. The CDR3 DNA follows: TGTGCCAGCGGCCATTACAGGGATACTGAAGCTTTCTTT.

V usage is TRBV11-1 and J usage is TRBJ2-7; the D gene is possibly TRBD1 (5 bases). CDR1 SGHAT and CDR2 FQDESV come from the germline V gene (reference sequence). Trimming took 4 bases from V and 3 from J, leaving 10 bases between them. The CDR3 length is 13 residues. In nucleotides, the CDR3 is TGTGCCAGCAGCTCCCCCCAGGGCTACGAGCAGTACTTC. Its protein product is CASSSPQGYEQYF.

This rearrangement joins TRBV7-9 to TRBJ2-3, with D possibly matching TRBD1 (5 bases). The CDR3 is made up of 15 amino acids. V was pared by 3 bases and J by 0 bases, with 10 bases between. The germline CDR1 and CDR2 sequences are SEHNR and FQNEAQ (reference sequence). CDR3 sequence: CASSFGQGSTDTQYF. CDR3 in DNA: TGTGCCAGCAGCTTTGGGCAGGGAAGCACAGATACGCAGTATTTT.

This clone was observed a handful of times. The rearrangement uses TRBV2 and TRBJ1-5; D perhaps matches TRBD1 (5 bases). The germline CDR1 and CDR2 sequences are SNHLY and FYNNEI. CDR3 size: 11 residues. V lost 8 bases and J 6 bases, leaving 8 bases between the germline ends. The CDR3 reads CASRGGQPQHF. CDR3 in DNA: TGTGCCAGCCGGGGGGGTCAGCCCCAGCATTTT.

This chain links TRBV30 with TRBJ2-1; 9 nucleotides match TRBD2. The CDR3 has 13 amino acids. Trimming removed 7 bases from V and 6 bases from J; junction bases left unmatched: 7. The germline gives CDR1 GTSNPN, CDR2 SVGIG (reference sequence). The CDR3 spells CASTGLAPNEQFF. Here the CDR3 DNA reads TGTGCCTCGACGGGACTAGCCCCCAATGAGCAGTTCTTC.

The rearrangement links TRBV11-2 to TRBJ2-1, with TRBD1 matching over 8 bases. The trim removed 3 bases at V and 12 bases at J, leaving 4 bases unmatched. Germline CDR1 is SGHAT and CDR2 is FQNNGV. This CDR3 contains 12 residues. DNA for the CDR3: TGTGCCAGCAGCTTTGTTGGACAGGGGCAGTTCTTC. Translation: CASSFVGQGQFF.

The CDR3 coding sequence is TGTGCCAGCAGCTTAGTAGGGCCAGAGCTTAATTCACCCCTCCACTTT. Translated, it gives CASSLVGPELNSPLHF. V gene TRBV7-6 combines with J gene TRBJ1-6, with D hard to call. Germline V gene lookup returns CDR1 SGHVS and CDR2 FNYEAQ. Between the trimmed V and J ends, which lost 1 base and 6 bases, there was a span of 13 bases. CDR3 length: 16 residues. The full variable domain, with the rest looked up from reference TRBV7-6 and TRBJ1-6, is GAGVSQSPRYKVTKRGQDVALRCDPISGHVSLYWYRQALGQGPEFLTYFNYEAQQDKSGLPNDRFSAERPEGSISTLTIQRTEQRDSAMYRCASSLVGPELNSPLHFGNGTRLTVT.

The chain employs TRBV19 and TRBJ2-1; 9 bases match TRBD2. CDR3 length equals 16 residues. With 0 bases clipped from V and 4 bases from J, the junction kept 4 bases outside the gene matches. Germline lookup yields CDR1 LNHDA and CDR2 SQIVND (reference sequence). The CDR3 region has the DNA TGTGCCAGTAGTATAGATCATGGACTAGCGTACAATGAGCAGTTCTTC. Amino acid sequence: CASSIDHGLAYNEQFF.

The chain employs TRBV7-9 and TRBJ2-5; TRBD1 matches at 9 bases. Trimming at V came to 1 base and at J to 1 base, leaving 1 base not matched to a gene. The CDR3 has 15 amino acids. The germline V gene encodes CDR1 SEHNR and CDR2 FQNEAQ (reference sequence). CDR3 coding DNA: TGTGCCAGCAGCTTAGTGGGACAGGGCCAAGAGACCCAGTACTTC. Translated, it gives CASSLVGQGQETQYF.

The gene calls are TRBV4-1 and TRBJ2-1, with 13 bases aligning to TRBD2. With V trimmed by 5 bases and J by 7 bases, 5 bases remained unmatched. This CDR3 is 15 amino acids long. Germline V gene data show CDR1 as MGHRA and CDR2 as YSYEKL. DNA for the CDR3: TGCGCCAGCAGCTACACTAGCGGGAGGGGAAATGAGCAGTTCTTC. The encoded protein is CASSYTSGRGNEQFF.

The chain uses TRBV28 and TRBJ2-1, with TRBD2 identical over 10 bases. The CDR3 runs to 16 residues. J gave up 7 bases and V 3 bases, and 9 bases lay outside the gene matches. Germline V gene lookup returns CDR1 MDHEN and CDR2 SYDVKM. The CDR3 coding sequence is TGTGCCAGCAGTTTGGCCCTAGCGGGAGTTAGTAATGAGCAGTTCTTC. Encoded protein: CASSLALAGVSNEQFF.

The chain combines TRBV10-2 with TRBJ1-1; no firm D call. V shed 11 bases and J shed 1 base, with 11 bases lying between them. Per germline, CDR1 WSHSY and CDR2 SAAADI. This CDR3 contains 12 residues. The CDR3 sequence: CASALGNTEAFF. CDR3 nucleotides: TGCGCCTCCGCTTTGGGGAACACTGAAGCTTTCTTT.

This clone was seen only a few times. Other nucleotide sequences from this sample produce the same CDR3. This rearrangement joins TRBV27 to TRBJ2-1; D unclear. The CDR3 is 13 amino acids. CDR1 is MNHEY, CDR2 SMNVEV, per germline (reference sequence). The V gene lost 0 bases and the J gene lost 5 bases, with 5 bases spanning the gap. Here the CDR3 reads CASSLSENNEQFF. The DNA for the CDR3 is TGTGCCAGCAGTTTATCAGAGAACAATGAGCAGTTCTTC.